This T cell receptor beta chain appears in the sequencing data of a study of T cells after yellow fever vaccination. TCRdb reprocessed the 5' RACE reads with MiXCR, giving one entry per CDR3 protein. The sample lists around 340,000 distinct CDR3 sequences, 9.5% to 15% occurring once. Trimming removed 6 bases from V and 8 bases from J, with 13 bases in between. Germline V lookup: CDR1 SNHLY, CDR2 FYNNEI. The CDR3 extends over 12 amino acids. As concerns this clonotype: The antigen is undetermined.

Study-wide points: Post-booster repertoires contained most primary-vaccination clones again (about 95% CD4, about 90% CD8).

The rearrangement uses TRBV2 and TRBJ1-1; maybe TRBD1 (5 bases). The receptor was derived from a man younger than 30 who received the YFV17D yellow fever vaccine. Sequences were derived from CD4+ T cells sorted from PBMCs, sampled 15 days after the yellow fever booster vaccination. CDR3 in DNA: TGTGCCAGCAGAGAGGGTGGGGCAGAAGCTTTCTTT. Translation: CASREGGAEAFF.